This section outlines one TCR beta chain sequence together with its context. What it binds is not known. The data are from a study of cytomegalovirus exposure and HLA in healthy donors. This CDR3 has 16 amino acids. The germline CDR1 and CDR2 sequences are SGHRS and YFSETQ. The V end lost 0 bases, the J end lost 1 base, and 13 bases lay between the germline ends. Primers for the PCR totalled 60 Vbeta and 13 Jbeta. The assay was immunoSEQ multiplex PCR, and TCRdb's table has in-frame clones only and misses some. This sample contains over 200,000 clones. Overall study results and limits: It is likely that the observed cluster of highly shared sequence variants was a sequencing artifact.

J is TRBJ1-1 and V is TRBV5-1, with D tentatively TRBD1 (5 bases). The sequenced material came from PBMCs. The origin of this receptor is a woman aged 25 to 39 in good health and CMV-seropositive. The CDR3 DNA reads as TGCGCCAGCAGCTTGGTGTGGGGCCGGTCGAACACTGAAGCTTTCTTT. Protein product: CASSLVWGRSNTEAFF.